These 32 T cell receptor beta chains came from one sample sequenced in a study of T cell responses to AZD1222 COVID-19 vaccine. The protocol was immunoSEQ multiplex PCR, while the TCRdb copy is restricted to in-frame clones and leaves out a portion. The table includes 110,000 or so clones, 85% to 90% detected once. Sample: peripheral blood, taken 28 days after the second AZD1222 dose. The receptors derive from an adult who received the AZD1222 COVID-19 vaccine.

On this clone: Sequence at one end of the junction differs from germline and may be a read error. The V gene is TRBV7-7, the J gene TRBJ2-5; tentatively, D is TRBD2 (6 bases). Germline V gene lookup returns CDR1 SSHAT and CDR2 FNYEAQ (reference sequence). The CDR3 has 15 residues. CDR3 region: CASSPQGGIGETQYF. Written as DNA, the CDR3 is TGTGCTAGCAGTCCGCAGGGAGGCATAGGAGAGACCCAGTACTTC.

The chain recombines TRBV11-2 with TRBJ2-1; D perhaps matches TRBD2 (6 bases). CDR3 length equals 15 residues. Between the trimmed V and J ends, which lost 5 bases and 2 bases, there was a span of 13 bases. CDR1 and CDR2 (germline): SGHAT, FQNNGV. CDR3 protein: CASSPHAGTYNEQFF. The CDR3 DNA is TGTGCCAGCAGCCCCCACGCGGGGACCTACAATGAGCAGTTCTTC.

This chain links TRBV18 with TRBJ2-7, with 7 bases lining up with TRBD1. CDR1 and CDR2 (germline): KGHSH, LQKENI. V was pared by 5 bases and J by 6 bases, with 4 bases of the junction left unmatched. The CDR3 sequence is 12 residues long. CDR3 sequence reads: CASSFDRAEQYF. DNA of the CDR3: TGTGCCAGCTCATTTGACAGGGCCGAGCAGTACTTC. Full variable domain (missing parts from reference TRBV18 and TRBJ2-7): NAGVMQNPRHLVRRRGQEARLRCSPMKGHSHVYWYRQLPEEGLKFMVYLQKENIIDESGMPKERFSAEFPKEGPSILRIQQVVRGDSAAYFCASSFDRAEQYFGPGTRLTVT.

The chain employs TRBV6-5 and TRBJ2-7, with TRBD1 matching over 7 bases. Losses at the gene ends were 6 bases for V and 2 bases for J; bases not matched to a gene: 7. Germline CDR1 reads MNHEY; CDR2 reads SVGAGI. The CDR3 is made up of 14 amino acids. The CDR3 sequence: CASSRDSLAYEQYF. The CDR3, as DNA: TGTGCCAGCAGCCGGGACAGTTTAGCCTACGAGCAGTACTTC.

The V call is TRBV5-4, the J call TRBJ1-2, with a tentative D call TRBD1 (5 bases). The CDR3 is made up of 16 amino acids. Deletions cut 4 bases from V and 7 bases from J, with 23 bases between. The V gene's germline CDR1 is SGHNT and CDR2 YYREEE (reference sequence). CDR3 nucleotides: TGTGCCAGCAGCCCTGGGGGGGGAGTAGCCTATAGTGGCTACACCTTC. Protein product: CASSPGGGVAYSGYTF.

The chain couples TRBV19 to TRBJ2-7, with TRBD1 as a possible D gene (5 bases). V lost 6 bases to trimming and J lost 1 base, with 13 bases between them. The length of the CDR3 is 14 residues. Germline V gene lookup returns CDR1 LNHDA and CDR2 SQIVND (reference sequence). The CDR3 sequence: CASSSVRGSYEQYF. The CDR3 nucleotides read TGTGCCAGTAGCAGCGTAAGGGGTTCCTACGAGCAGTACTTC.

This clone was detected only once. This chain joins TRBV7-9 and TRBJ1-1; unclear D gene. The CDR3 is 13 amino acids. Trimming pared 5 bases from V and 3 bases from J, leaving 10 bases between. Germline V gene sequence: CDR1 SEHNR, CDR2 FQNEAQ (reference sequence). CDR3 sequence: CASSQRQDTEAFF. The CDR3 region has the DNA TGTGCCAGCAGCCAACGACAAGACACTGAAGCTTTCTTT.

The rearrangement joins TRBV15 to TRBJ1-4; TRBD1 agrees at 8 bases. Trimming at V came to 0 bases and at J to 12 bases, leaving 3 bases not matched to a gene. The CDR3 sequence is 13 residues long. Looked up from germline, CDR1 is LNHNV and CDR2 is YYDKDF (reference sequence). The CDR3 is CATSRDKDRELFF. The CDR3 region has the DNA TGTGCCACCAGCAGAGATAAGGACAGGGAACTGTTTTTT. The full variable domain, in which reference TRBV15 and TRBJ1-4 provide the parts outside the CDR3, is DAMVIQNPRYQVTQFGKPVTLSCSQTLNHNVMYWYQQKSSQAPKLLFHYYDKDFNNEADTPDNFQSRRPNTSFCFLDIRSPGLGDTAMYLCATSRDKDRELFFGSGTQLSVL.

This clone was found a few times. The gene calls are TRBV2 and TRBJ2-1; D ambiguous. Trimming cost V 6 bases and J 3 bases, with 6 bases left between them. The length of the CDR3 is 12 residues. Germline CDR1 reads SNHLY; CDR2 reads FYNNEI. The CDR3 nucleotides are TGTGCCAGCAGACGAAACTACAATGAGCAGTTCTTC. Protein product: CASRRNYNEQFF.

V is TRBV4-1 and J is TRBJ1-5, with D possibly being TRBD1 (5 bases). Germline V gene data show CDR1 as MGHRA and CDR2 as YSYEKL. Trimming removed 0 bases from V and 6 bases from J, with 12 bases in between. The CDR3 has 15 amino acids. The CDR3: CASSQDGGTIQPQHF. CDR3 in DNA: TGCGCCAGCAGCCAAGATGGAGGGACGATTCAGCCCCAGCATTTT.

The J gene is TRBJ1-2, the V gene TRBV6-5; D call uncertain. Germline CDR1 is MNHEY and CDR2 is SVGAGI. Deletions cut 4 bases from V and 8 bases from J, with 23 bases between. This CDR3 spans 16 amino acids. CDR3 coding DNA: TGTGCCAGCAGTTCTTATGACCTAGGTCCTCAGGAGGGCTACACCTTC. The encoded protein is CASSSYDLGPQEGYTF.

The chain recombines TRBV19 with TRBJ1-5; D remains ambiguous. The CDR3 spans 13 residues. From germline, CDR1 is LNHDA and CDR2 SQIVND (reference sequence). Trimming cost V 7 bases and J 1 base, with 8 bases left between them. CDR3 DNA: TGTGCCAGTATTGGACGAAGCAATCAGCCCCAGCATTTT. It translates to CASIGRSNQPQHF.

This clone was counted once. The chain combines TRBV4-3 with TRBJ1-1; D might be TRBD1 (5 bases). The length of the CDR3 is 14 residues. Trimming took 0 bases from V and 6 from J, leaving 11 bases between them. Germline V gene data show CDR1 as LGHNA and CDR2 as YSLEER. The CDR3: CASSQERGDPEAFF. The CDR3 coding sequence is TGCGCCAGCAGCCAAGAACGGGGGGACCCTGAAGCTTTCTTT.

The rearrangement links TRBV5-1 to TRBJ1-2; no reliable D call. CDR3 size: 13 residues. CDR1 is SGHRS, CDR2 YFSETQ, per germline. The V end was cut by 4 bases, the J end by 1 base, with 8 bases between. The CDR3 nucleotides are TGCGCCAGCAGCCGCAGCGATAACTATGGCTACACCTTC. It is translated as CASSRSDNYGYTF.

J is TRBJ1-6 and V is TRBV3-1 (or the pseudogene TRBV3-2), with 7 nucleotides matching TRBD1. This CDR3 comprises 15 residues. Trimming at V came to 4 bases and at J to 7 bases, leaving 7 bases not matched to a gene. Germline loops: CDR1 LGHDT, CDR2 YNNKEL (reference sequence). The CDR3 region has the DNA TGTGCCAGCAGCCCCAGGGGGACGGGGAATTCACCCCTCCACTTT. Translating gives CASSPRGTGNSPLHF.

This clone is a singleton in its sample. The chain recombines TRBV11-2 with TRBJ1-2; D gene uncertain. V was clipped by 5 bases and J by 4 bases, with 8 bases between them. The CDR3 spans 12 residues. Germline V CDR1 and CDR2: SGHAT, FQNNGV. Here the CDR3 reads CASSPTPYGYTF. The CDR3, as DNA: TGTGCCAGCAGCCCAACACCCTATGGCTACACCTTC.

The V call is TRBV19, the J call TRBJ2-1; D is ambiguous. Germline V gene sequence: CDR1 LNHDA, CDR2 SQIVND (reference sequence). Trimming took 4 bases from V and 4 from J, leaving 8 bases between them. This CDR3 is built from 13 residues. CDR3 bases: TGTGCCAGTAGTACCGGGTCATACAATGAGCAGTTCTTC. Translation: CASSTGSYNEQFF.

This clone has just one count. The gene calls are TRBV2 and TRBJ2-1; perhaps TRBD1 as D (6 bases). The V gene's germline CDR1 is SNHLY and CDR2 FYNNEI. This CDR3 has 13 amino acids. The ends were cut back, 7 bases at V and 9 bases at J, with 16 bases in the middle. The CDR3 sequence: CASKQGVGVEQFF. Here the CDR3 DNA reads TGTGCCAGCAAACAGGGAGTAGGTGTTGAGCAGTTCTTC.

This sequence joins TRBV5-1 and TRBJ2-7; D is possibly TRBD1 or TRBD2 (5 bases each). Trimming took off 1 base at V and 5 bases at J, with 10 bases between the two ends. The germline gives CDR1 SGHRS, CDR2 YFSETQ. CDR3 length equals 13 residues. CDR3 amino acids: CASSLLGADEQYF. CDR3 in DNA: TGCGCCAGCAGCTTGCTCGGGGCGGACGAGCAGTACTTC.

V and J are TRBV5-3 and TRBJ1-2, with 12 positions matching TRBD1. TRBV5-3 falls under the ORF class, with uncertain function. This CDR3 has 18 residues. After removal of 3 bases from V and 4 bases from J, the junction contained 13 bases not matched to a gene. CDR3 amino acids: CARSSVPGQGAISYGYTF. For the CDR3, the DNA is TGTGCCAGAAGCTCCGTCCCGGGACAGGGGGCGATTTCCTATGGCTACACCTTC.

The gene calls are TRBV19 and TRBJ2-4, with TRBD1 matching over 8 bases. Unmatched junction bases numbered 10, after V lost 10 bases and J lost 8 bases. The germline V gene encodes CDR1 LNHDA and CDR2 SQIVND (reference sequence). This CDR3 has 13 amino acids. In nucleotides, the CDR3 is TGTGCCACGCGGACAGGGAATGGGGACATTCAGTACTTC. Residues: CATRTGNGDIQYF.

V is TRBV25-1 and J is TRBJ2-1; D is perhaps TRBD1 (7 bases). The CDR3 consists of 15 residues. CDR1 and CDR2 from the germline V gene are MGHDK and SYGVNS. The V and J ends lost 3 bases and 7 bases respectively, with 16 bases between them. In nucleotides, the CDR3 is TGTGCCAGCAGTGATCCACAGGGGAGGAAAAATGAGCAGTTCTTC. Encoded protein: CASSDPQGRKNEQFF. Full variable domain (rest looked up from reference TRBV25-1 and TRBJ2-1): EADIYQTPRYLVIGTGKKITLECSQTMGHDKMYWYQQDPGMELHLIHYSYGVNSTEKGDLSSESTVSRIRTEHFPLTLESARPSHTSQYLCASSDPQGRKNEQFFGPGTRLTVL.

This chain joins TRBV2 and TRBJ1-2; TRBD1 agrees at 10 bases. The V gene end was trimmed by 10 bases and the J gene end by 7 bases; junction bases not matched to a gene: 12. Germline CDR1 is SNHLY and CDR2 is FYNNEI. CDR3 length equals 14 residues. Here the CDR3 DNA reads TGTGCCATCCCCCGGGACAGGGGCCGCCGTGGCTACACCTTC. Its protein is CAIPRDRGRRGYTF.

The chain carries TRBV7-9 and TRBJ1-5; D is uncertain. Deletions cut 3 bases from V and 4 bases from J, with 13 bases between. Germline-derived CDR1 and CDR2 are SEHNR and FQNEAQ (reference sequence). The CDR3 totals 15 residues. In nucleotides, the CDR3 is TGTGCCAGCAGCTTGGGTCGGGAAAGGAATCAGCCCCAGCATTTT. Amino acids: CASSLGRERNQPQHF. Combining the CDR3 with reference TRBV7-9 and TRBJ1-5 gives the whole variable domain DTGVSQNPRHKITKRGQNVTFRCDPISEHNRLYWYRQTLGQGPEFLTYFQNEAQLEKSRLLSDRFSAERPKGSFSTLEIQRTEQGDSAMYLCASSLGRERNQPQHFGDGTRLSIL.

The rearrangement links TRBV11-3 to TRBJ2-7; a weak D match, TRBD1 (5 bases). V shed 0 bases and J shed 2 bases, with 8 bases lying between them. This CDR3 has 14 amino acids. The germline CDR1 and CDR2 sequences are SGHNT and YENEEA. Here the CDR3 reads CASSLEGRAYEQYF. CDR3 DNA sequence: TGTGCCAGCAGCTTAGAGGGCAGGGCCTACGAGCAGTACTTC.

The chain is built from TRBV5-5 and TRBJ1-1; a possible D gene is TRBD1 (5 bases). Germline lookup yields CDR1 SGHKS and CDR2 YYEKEE (reference sequence). V lost 2 bases to trimming and J lost 7 bases, with 12 bases between them. CDR3 length equals 13 residues. The chain's CDR3 is CASSFAGGGEAFF. DNA for the CDR3: TGTGCCAGCAGCTTTGCCGGGGGAGGTGAAGCTTTCTTT.

This sequence joins TRBV7-2 and TRBJ2-3; TRBD1 is a possible D gene (5 bases). The CDR3 covers 15 residues. V lost 5 bases to trimming and J lost 5 bases, with 17 bases between them. CDR1 SGHTA and CDR2 FQGNSA come from the germline V gene. In DNA form, the CDR3 reads TGTGCCAGCAGCACCCGACAGACCTGGAGAGATACGCAGTATTTT. This translates into CASSTRQTWRDTQYF. Using reference TRBV7-2 and TRBJ2-3 for the parts outside the CDR3, the full variable domain is GAGVSQSPSNKVTEKGKDVELRCDPISGHTALYWYRQSLGQGLEFLIYFQGNSAPDKSGLPSDRFSAERTGGSVSTLTIQRTQQEDSAVYLCASSTRQTWRDTQYFGPGTRLTVL.

CDR3 nucleotides: TGTGCCAGCAGTTCCGGGGACAGTAACTATGGCTACACCTTC. It yields the protein CASSSGDSNYGYTF. V gene TRBV28 combines with J gene TRBJ1-2, with 7 bases identical to TRBD1. Germline values: CDR1 MDHEN, CDR2 SYDVKM. The V and J ends lost 4 bases and 1 base, in that order; junction bases with no gene match: 3. The CDR3 extends over 14 amino acids.

There are a few counts of this clone. CDR3 region: CASSDLWENTEAFF. CDR3 DNA sequence: TGCGCCAGCAGTGACCTCTGGGAGAACACTGAAGCTTTCTTT. The rearrangement uses TRBV10-2 and TRBJ1-1; D not resolved. The length of the CDR3 is 14 residues. Looked up from germline, CDR1 is WSHSY and CDR2 is SAAADI. Trimming cost V 3 bases and J 1 base, with 9 bases left between them.

This CDR3 reads CAAYRNTEAFF. CDR3 in DNA: TGTGCCGCCTACCGGAACACTGAAGCTTTCTTT. The chain links TRBV6-5 to TRBJ1-1; D remains unclear. Germline V gene lookup returns CDR1 MNHEY and CDR2 SVGAGI. The CDR3 loop spans 11 amino acids. Trimming took off 11 bases at V and 1 base at J, with 8 bases between the two ends.

The chain links TRBV5-1 to TRBJ2-7; the match to TRBD2 covers 9 bases. This CDR3 contains 16 residues. Losses at the gene ends were 1 base for V and 3 bases for J; bases not matched to a gene: 8. Germline V gene data show CDR1 as SGHRS and CDR2 as YFSETQ. CDR3 loop: CASSLLASGDYYEQYF. For the CDR3, the DNA is TGCGCCAGCAGCTTGTTGGCTAGCGGGGATTACTACGAGCAGTACTTC.

This clone has only a few counts. The chain recombines TRBV28 with TRBJ1-4; D is perhaps TRBD1 (5 bases). This CDR3 spans 11 amino acids. Per the germline V gene, CDR1 is MDHEN and CDR2 is SYDVKM. This chain's CDR3 is CAMGVNEKLFF. CDR3 bases: TGTGCTATGGGGGTTAATGAAAAACTGTTTTTT. The whole variable domain, remainder taken from reference TRBV28 and TRBJ1-4, is DVKVTQSSRYLVKRTGEKVFLECVQDMDHENMFWYRQDPGLGLRLIYFSYDVKMKEKGDIPEGYSVSREKKERFSLILESASTNQTSMYLCAMGVNEKLFFGSGTQLSVL.